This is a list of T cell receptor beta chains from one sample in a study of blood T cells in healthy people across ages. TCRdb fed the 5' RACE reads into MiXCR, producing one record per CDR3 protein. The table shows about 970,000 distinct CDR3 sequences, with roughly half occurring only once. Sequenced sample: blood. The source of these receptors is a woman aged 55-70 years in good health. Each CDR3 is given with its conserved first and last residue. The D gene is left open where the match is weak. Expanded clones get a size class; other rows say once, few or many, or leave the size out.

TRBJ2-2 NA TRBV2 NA CASSLRGLDTGELFF TGTGCCAGCAGTCTGCGAGGGTTGGACACCGGGGAGCTGTTTTTT
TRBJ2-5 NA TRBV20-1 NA CSAIPLEGVQETQYF TGCAGTGCTATACCCTTAGAGGGAGTCCAAGAGACCCAGTACTTC
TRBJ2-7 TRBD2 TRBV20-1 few CSAREVGRAPTYEQYF TGCAGTGCGAGGGAGGTCGGGAGGGCCCCAACCTACGAGCAGTACTTC
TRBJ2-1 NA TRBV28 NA CASSPHSLFRDHRPDEQFF TGTGCCAGCAGTCCTCATAGCCTCTTCCGGGACCACCGTCCCGATGAGCAGTTCTTC
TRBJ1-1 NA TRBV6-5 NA CASSYFRGGRNTEAFF TGTGCCAGCAGTTACTTTCGAGGCGGGAGGAACACTGAAGCTTTCTTT
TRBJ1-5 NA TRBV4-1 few CASSQLAGVANQPQHF TGCGCCAGCAGCCAGCTCGCCGGGGTGGCCAATCAGCCCCAGCATTTT
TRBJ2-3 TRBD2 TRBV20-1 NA CSARDWASGPHGRDTQYF TGCAGTGCTAGAGATTGGGCTAGCGGGCCACACGGTAGGGATACGCAGTATTTT
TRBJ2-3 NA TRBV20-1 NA CSAPRRADTRYF TGCAGTGCTCCTCGTAGGGCAGATACGCGGTATTTT
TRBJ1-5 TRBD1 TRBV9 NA CASSPRTGMHQPQHF TGTGCCAGCAGCCCGAGGACAGGGATGCATCAGCCCCAGCATTTT
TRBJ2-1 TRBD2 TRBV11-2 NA CAGSLGLAETNNEQFF TGTGCCGGCAGCCTGGGACTAGCGGAGACCAACAATGAGCAGTTCTTC
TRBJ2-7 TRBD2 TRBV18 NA CASSPGTSGTIYEQYF TGTGCCAGCTCACCAGGGACTAGCGGGACGATATACGAGCAGTACTTC
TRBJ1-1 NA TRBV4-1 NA CASSQDLRKDTEAFF TGCGCCAGCAGCCAAGATCTCCGGAAGGACACTGAAGCTTTCTTT
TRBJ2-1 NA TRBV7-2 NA CASSRRQGRNNEQFF TGTGCCAGCAGCCGCCGGCAGGGTCGGAACAATGAGCAGTTCTTC
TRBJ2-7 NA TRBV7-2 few CASSLFSSGPYEQYF TGTGCCAGCAGCTTATTTTCCAGCGGGCCGTACGAGCAGTACTTC
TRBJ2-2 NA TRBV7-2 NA CASSTPSGPGELFF TGTGCCAGCAGCACCCCAAGCGGGCCCGGGGAGCTGTTTTTT
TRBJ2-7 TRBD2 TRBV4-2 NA CASSYGLAGETYEQYF TGTGCCAGCAGCTACGGACTAGCGGGGGAAACGTACGAGCAGTACTTC
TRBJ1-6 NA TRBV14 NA CASSQEIWVSPLHF TGTGCCAGCAGCCAAGAAATCTGGGTCTCACCCCTCCACTTT
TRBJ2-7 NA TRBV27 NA CASSFGLRMNYEQYF TGTGCCAGCAGTTTCGGGCTTAGGATGAACTACGAGCAGTACTTC
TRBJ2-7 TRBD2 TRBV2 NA CASRGPSGGYEQYF TGTGCCAGCAGGGGCCCTAGCGGGGGTTACGAGCAGTACTTC
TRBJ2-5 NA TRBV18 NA CASSAGAPGSQETQYF TGTGCCAGCTCAGCTGGGGCCCCGGGGTCCCAAGAGACCCAGTACTTC
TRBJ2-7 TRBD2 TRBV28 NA CASSLWDKKRGLSYEQYF TGTGCCAGCAGTTTATGGGACAAAAAGCGGGGCCTTTCCTACGAGCAGTACTTC
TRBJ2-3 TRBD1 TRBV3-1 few CASSPRQGSRDTQYF TGTGCCAGCAGCCCCCGACAGGGCTCAAGAGATACGCAGTATTTT
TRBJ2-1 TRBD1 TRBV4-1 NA CASSARTGQLVNEQFF TGCGCCAGCAGCGCGAGGACAGGTCAGTTGGTGAATGAGCAGTTCTTC